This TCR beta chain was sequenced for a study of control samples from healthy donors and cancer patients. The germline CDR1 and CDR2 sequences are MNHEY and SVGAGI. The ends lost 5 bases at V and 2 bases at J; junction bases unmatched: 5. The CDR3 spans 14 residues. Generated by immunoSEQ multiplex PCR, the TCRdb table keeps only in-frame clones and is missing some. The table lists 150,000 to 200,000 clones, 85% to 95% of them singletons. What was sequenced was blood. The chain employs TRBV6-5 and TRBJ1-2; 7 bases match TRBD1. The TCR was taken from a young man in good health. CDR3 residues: CASSKGGQNYGYTF. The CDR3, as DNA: TGTGCCAGCAGTAAGGGGGGACAGAACTATGGCTACACCTTC.